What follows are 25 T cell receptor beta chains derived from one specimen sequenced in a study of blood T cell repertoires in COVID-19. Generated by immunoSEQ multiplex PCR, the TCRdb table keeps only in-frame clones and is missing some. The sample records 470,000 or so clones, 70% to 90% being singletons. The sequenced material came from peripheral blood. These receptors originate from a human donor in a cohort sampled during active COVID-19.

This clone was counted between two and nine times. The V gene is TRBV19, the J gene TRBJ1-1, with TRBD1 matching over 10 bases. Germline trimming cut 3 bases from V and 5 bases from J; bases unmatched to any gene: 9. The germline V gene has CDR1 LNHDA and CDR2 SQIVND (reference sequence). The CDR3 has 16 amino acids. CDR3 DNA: TGTGCCAGTAGTATTCCTGACAGGGGGCGACGTACTGAAGCTTTCTTT. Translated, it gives CASSIPDRGRRTEAFF.

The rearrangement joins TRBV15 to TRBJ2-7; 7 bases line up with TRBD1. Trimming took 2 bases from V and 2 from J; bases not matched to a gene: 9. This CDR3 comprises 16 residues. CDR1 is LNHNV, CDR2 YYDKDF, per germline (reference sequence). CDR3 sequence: CATSRSLDRNPYEQYF. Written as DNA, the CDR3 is TGTGCCACCAGCAGAAGTCTGGACAGGAACCCCTACGAGCAGTACTTC.

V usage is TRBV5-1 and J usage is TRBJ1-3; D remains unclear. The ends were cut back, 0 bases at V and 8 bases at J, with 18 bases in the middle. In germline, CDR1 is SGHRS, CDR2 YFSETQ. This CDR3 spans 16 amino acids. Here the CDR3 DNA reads TGCGCCAGCAGCTTGGAGCACCCACTCTCTGGGCACACCATATATTTT. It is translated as CASSLEHPLSGHTIYF.

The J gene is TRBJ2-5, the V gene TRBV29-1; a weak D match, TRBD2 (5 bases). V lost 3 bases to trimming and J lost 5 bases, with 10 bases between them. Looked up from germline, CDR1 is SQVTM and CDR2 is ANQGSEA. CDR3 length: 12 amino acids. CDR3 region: CSVDKTGETQYF. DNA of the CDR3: TGCAGCGTTGATAAAACGGGGGAGACCCAGTACTTC.

DNA of the CDR3: TGCGCCAGCAGCTTCCCGAGCCGGGACAGGGGGAATGAAAAACTGTTTTTT. It encodes CASSFPSRDRGNEKLFF. The chain couples TRBV5-1 to TRBJ1-4; the match to TRBD1 covers 11 bases. Germline V lookup: CDR1 SGHRS, CDR2 YFSETQ. CDR3 length: 17 amino acids. J was trimmed by 5 bases and V by 2 bases; bases with no gene match: 8.

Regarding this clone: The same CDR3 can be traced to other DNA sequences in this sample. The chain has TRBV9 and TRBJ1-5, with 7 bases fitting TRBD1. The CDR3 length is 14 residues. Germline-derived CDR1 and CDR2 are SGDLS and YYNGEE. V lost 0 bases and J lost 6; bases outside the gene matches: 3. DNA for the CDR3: TGTGCCAGCAGCGTAGGACAGGGAGGTCAGCCCCAGCATTTT. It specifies CASSVGQGGQPQHF.

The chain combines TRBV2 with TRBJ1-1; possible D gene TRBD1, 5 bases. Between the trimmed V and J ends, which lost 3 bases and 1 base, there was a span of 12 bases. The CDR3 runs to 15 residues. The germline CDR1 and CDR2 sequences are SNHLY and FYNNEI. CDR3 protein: CASSEEWGGNTEAFF. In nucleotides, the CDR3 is TGTGCCAGCAGTGAGGAATGGGGGGGGAACACTGAAGCTTTCTTT.

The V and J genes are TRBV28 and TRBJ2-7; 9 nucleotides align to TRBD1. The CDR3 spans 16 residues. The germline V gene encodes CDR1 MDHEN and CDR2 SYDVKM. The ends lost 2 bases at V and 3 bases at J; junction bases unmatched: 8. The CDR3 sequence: CASSLTTGQGLYEQYF. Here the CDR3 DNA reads TGTGCCAGCAGTTTAACAACGGGACAGGGACTCTACGAGCAGTACTTC.

DNA for the CDR3: TGTGCCAGCTCACCACTTGACAGGTACGAGCAGTACTTC. Translating it yields CASSPLDRYEQYF. The chain uses TRBV18 and TRBJ2-7; tentatively, D is TRBD1 (6 bases). The CDR3 has 13 residues. Germline V lookup: CDR1 KGHSH, CDR2 LQKENI. V was trimmed by 1 base and J by 4 bases, leaving 8 bases between them.

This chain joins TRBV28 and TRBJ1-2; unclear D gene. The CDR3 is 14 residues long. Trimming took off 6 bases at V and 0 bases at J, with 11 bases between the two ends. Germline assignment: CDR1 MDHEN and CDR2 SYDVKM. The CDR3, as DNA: TGTGCCAGCAGGACGGAGTTAGCTAACTATGGCTACACCTTC. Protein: CASRTELANYGYTF.

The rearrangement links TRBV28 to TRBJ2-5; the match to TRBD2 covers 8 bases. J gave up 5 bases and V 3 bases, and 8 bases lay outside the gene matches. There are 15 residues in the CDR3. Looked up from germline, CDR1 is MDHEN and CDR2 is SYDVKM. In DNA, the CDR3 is TGTGCCAGCAGTTTCCCGGGGGGGGGCCGGGAGACCCAGTACTTC. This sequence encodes CASSFPGGGRETQYF.

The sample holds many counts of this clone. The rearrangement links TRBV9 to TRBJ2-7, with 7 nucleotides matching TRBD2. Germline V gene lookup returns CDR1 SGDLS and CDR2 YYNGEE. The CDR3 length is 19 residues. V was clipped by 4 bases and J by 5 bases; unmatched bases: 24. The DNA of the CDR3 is TGTGCCAGCAGCCCCTACCTGAGCGGGGCTGTGAAGGGAAGACACGAGCAGTACTTC. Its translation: CASSPYLSGAVKGRHEQYF.

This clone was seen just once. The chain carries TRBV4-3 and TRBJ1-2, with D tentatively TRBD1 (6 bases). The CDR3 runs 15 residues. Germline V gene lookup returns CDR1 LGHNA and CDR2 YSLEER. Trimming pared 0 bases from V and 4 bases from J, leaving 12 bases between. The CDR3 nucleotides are TGCGCCAGCAGCCAAGACAGGACAGCCGGCTATGGCTACACCTTC. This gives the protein CASSQDRTAGYGYTF.

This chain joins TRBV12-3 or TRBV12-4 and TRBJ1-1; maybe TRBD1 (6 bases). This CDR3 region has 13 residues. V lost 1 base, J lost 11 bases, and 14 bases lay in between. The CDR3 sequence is CASSLGTAQRAFF. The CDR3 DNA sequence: TGTGCCAGCAGTTTAGGGACAGCTCAACGGGCTTTCTTT.

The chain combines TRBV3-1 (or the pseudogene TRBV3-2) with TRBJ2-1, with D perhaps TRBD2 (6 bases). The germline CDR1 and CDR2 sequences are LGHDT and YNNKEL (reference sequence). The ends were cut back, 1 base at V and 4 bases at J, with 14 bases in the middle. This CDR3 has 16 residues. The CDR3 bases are TGTGCCAGCAGCCAAGGACCCCTGGGGGGTTACAATGAGCAGTTCTTC. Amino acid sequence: CASSQGPLGGYNEQFF.

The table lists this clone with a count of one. CDR3 in amino acids: CASSPSPLGGLRAYEQYF. DNA for the CDR3: TGTGCCAGCAGCCCGTCGCCTTTGGGGGGGCTGAGGGCGTACGAGCAGTACTTC. The chain employs TRBV9 and TRBJ2-7; perhaps TRBD2 as D (7 bases). This CDR3 region has 18 residues. Per the germline V gene, CDR1 is SGDLS and CDR2 is YYNGEE. V gave up 4 bases and J gave up 4 bases, with 27 bases separating them.

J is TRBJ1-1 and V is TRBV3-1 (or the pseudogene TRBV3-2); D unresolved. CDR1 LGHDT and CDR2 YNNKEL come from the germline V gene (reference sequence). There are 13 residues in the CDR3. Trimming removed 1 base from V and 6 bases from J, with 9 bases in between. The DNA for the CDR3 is TGTGCCAGCAGCCAAGTCAGAGGATCTGAAGCTTTCTTT. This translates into CASSQVRGSEAFF.

CDR3 DNA: TGTGCCAGTAGTATCTCCGGGCCAGGGGGATCGGGAAATAGACTGTTTTTT. This gives the protein CASSISGPGGSGNRLFF. The chain uses TRBV19 and TRBJ1-4, with 7 positions matching TRBD1. V gave up 3 bases and J gave up 13 bases; unmatched junction bases: 20. Germline CDR1 and CDR2: LNHDA and SQIVND (reference sequence). The CDR3 consists of 17 residues.

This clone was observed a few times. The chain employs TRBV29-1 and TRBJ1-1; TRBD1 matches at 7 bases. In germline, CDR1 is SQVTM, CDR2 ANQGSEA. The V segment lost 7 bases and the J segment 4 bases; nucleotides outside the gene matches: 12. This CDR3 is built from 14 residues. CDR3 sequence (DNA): TGCAGCGCTTACCTACAGGGGAAGGGCACTGAAGCTTTCTTT. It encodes CSAYLQGKGTEAFF.

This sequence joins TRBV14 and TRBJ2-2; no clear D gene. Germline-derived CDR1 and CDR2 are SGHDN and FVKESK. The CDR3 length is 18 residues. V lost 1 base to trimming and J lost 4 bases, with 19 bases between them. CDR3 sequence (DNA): TGTGCCAGCAGCCAAGTTGGTGGATTCGGGTCGCCCACCGGGGAGCTGTTTTTT. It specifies CASSQVGGFGSPTGELFF.

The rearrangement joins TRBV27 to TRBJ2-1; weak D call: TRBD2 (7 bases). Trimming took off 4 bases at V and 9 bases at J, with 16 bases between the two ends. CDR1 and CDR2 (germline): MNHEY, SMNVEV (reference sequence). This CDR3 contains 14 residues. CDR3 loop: CASSYGGAGSEQFF. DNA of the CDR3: TGTGCCAGCAGTTATGGGGGGGCGGGGAGTGAGCAGTTCTTC.

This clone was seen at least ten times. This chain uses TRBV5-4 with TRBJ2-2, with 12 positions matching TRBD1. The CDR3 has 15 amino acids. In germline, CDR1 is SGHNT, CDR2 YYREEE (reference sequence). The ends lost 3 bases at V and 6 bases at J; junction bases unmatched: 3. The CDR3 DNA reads TGTGCCAGCAGCTCAGGGACAGGGGGCGCCGGGGAGCTGTTTTTT. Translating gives CASSSGTGGAGELFF. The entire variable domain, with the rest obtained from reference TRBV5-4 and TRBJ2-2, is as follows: ETGVTQSPTHLIKTRGQQVTLRCSSQSGHNTVSWYQQALGQGPQFIFQYYREEENGRGNFPPRFSGLQFPNYSSELNVNALELDDSALYLCASSSGTGGAGELFFGEGSRLTVL.

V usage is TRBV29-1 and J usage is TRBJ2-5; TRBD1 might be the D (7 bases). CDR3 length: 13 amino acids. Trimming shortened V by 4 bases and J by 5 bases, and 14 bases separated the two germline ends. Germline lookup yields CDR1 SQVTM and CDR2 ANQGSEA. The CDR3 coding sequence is TGCAGCGTTGCCCCACAGGGGAGGGAGACCCAGTACTTC. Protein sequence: CSVAPQGRETQYF.

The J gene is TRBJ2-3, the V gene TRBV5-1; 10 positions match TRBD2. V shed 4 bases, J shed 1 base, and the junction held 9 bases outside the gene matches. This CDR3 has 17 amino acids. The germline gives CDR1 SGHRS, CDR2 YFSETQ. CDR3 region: CASSPTAGTSGTDTQYF. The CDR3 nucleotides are TGCGCCAGCAGCCCCACCGCCGGGACTAGCGGCACAGATACGCAGTATTTT. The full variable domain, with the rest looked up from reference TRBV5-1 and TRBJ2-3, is KAGVTQTPRYLIKTRGQQVTLSCSPISGHRSVSWYQQTPGQGLQFLFEYFSETQRNKGNFPGRFSGRQFSNSRSEMNVSTLELGDSALYLCASSPTAGTSGTDTQYFGPGTRLTVL.

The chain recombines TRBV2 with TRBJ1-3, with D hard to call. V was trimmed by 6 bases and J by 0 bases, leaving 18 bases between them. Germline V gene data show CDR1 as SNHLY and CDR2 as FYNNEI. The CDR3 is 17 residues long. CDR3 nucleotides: TGTGCCAGCAGCCCCAAGCTTGGGGAGTTCTCTGGAAACACCATATATTTT. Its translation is CASSPKLGEFSGNTIYF. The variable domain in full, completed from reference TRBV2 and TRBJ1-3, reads EPEVTQTPSHQVTQMGQEVILRCVPISNHLYFYWYRQILGQKVEFLVSFYNNEISEKSEIFDDQFSVERPDGSNFTLKIRSTKLEDSAMYFCASSPKLGEFSGNTIYFGEGSWLTVV.